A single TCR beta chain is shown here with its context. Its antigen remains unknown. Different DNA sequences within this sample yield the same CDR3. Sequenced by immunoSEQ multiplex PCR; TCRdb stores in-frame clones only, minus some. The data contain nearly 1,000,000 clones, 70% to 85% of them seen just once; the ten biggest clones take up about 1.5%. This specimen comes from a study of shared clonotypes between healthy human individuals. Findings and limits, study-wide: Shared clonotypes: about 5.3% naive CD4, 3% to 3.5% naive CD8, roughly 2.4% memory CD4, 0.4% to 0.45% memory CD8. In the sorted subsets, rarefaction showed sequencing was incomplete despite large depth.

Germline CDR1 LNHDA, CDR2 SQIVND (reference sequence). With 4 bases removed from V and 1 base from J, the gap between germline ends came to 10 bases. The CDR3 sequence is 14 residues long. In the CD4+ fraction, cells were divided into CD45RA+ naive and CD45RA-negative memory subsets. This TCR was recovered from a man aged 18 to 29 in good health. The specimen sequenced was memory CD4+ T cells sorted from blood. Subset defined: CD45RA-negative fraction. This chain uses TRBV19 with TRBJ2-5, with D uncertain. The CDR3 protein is CASSTWTAQETQYF. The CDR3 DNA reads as TGTGCCAGTAGTACGTGGACGGCCCAAGAGACCCAGTACTTC.